Shown below are 4 T cell receptor beta chains from a single sample sequenced in a study of response to subunit inactivated influenza vaccine. TCRdb re-analysed the RT-PCR reads in MiXCR, keeping a single row per CDR3 protein. In the table there are fewer than 600,000 distinct CDR3 sequences, approximately 7.3% of which are singletons. Here the sequenced sample was PBMCs from blood, taken around 25 months after vaccination. These receptor sequences come from a man between 50 and 70 years old who received an inactivated influenza vaccine.

This clonotype was seen more than once but under ten times. CDR3 DNA: TGTGCCAGCAGTGCCACCGGGACGGCACGCACGGCTCCCCTCCACTTT. Protein: CASSATGTARTAPLHF. The chain joins TRBV12-3 or TRBV12-4 to TRBJ1-6; TRBD1 is a possible D gene (5 bases). CDR3 size: 16 residues. The V and J ends lost 5 bases and 13 bases respectively, with 24 bases between them.

This clonotype was observed at least ten times. CDR3: CASSPTGIEQYF. In nucleotides, the CDR3 is TGTGCCAGCTCACCAACAGGCATCGAGCAGTACTTC. The chain links TRBV18 to TRBJ2-7; D possibly corresponds to TRBD1 (5 bases). Trimming took off 2 bases at V and 6 bases at J, with 8 bases between the two ends. This CDR3 is 12 amino acids long. Germline V gene lookup returns CDR1 KGHSH and CDR2 LQKENI.

This clonotype appeared once. A much larger clone differs by one base, so this may be a read error. This chain connects TRBV15 to TRBJ2-3; TRBD2 matches 7 bases. Germline V gene sequence: CDR1 LNHNV, CDR2 YYDKDF (reference sequence). The CDR3 extends over 16 amino acids. V dropped 2 bases and J dropped 7; count of bases not matched to a gene: 12. The CDR3 here is CATSRPGTTGTNTQYF. The DNA of the CDR3 is TGTGCCACCAGCAGACCTGGGACTACCGGGACGAATACGCAGTATTTT.

This clonotype has just a few counts. The J gene is TRBJ1-3, the V gene TRBV11-2; no reliable D call. V shed 1 base and J shed 0 bases, with 7 bases lying between them. The V gene's germline CDR1 is SGHAT and CDR2 FQNNGV. The CDR3 is 15 amino acids. The CDR3 bases are TGTGCCAGCAGCTTAGCACAGAACTCTGGAAACACCATATATTTT. Amino acid sequence: CASSLAQNSGNTIYF.